This passage covers 30 T cell receptor beta chains from one sample sequenced in a study of blood T cell repertoires in COVID-19. Here immunoSEQ multiplex PCR was the method, and the copy in TCRdb shows in-frame clones only, minus some. Altogether 150,000 or so clones are present, around 80% being singletons, with the ten largest covering less than 6%. Sequences were obtained from PBMCs or T cells enriched from blood (not recorded which). All receptors derive from a man aged 40-55 years who had recovered from COVID-19.

The gene calls are TRBV7-6 and TRBJ2-1, with 9 nucleotides matching TRBD2. V trimming: 4 bases; J trimming: 1 base; junction bases outside the gene matches: 2. Germline-derived CDR1 and CDR2 are SGHVS and FNYEAQ. The CDR3 sequence is 15 residues long. This CDR3 is CASSSTSGSYNEQFF. DNA of the CDR3: TGTGCCAGCAGCTCGACTAGCGGTTCCTACAATGAGCAGTTCTTC.

The chain joins TRBV11-2 to TRBJ2-2; D not certain. There are 13 residues in the CDR3. Between the trimmed V and J ends, which lost 5 bases and 7 bases, there was a span of 11 bases. The germline gives CDR1 SGHAT, CDR2 FQNNGV. CDR3 amino acids: CASSPGRHGELFF. CDR3 in DNA: TGTGCCAGCAGCCCAGGCAGGCACGGGGAGCTGTTTTTT. Drawing the rest from reference TRBV11-2 and TRBJ2-2, the complete variable domain is EAGVAQSPRYKIIEKRQSVAFWCNPISGHATLYWYQQILGQGPKLLIQFQNNGVVDDSQLPKDRFSAERLKGVDSTLKIQPAKLEDSAVYLCASSPGRHGELFFGEGSRLTVL.

The chain joins TRBV6-5 to TRBJ2-7, with D unresolved. Trimming cost V 6 bases and J 2 bases, with 8 bases left between them. The CDR3 totals 12 residues. The germline gives CDR1 MNHEY, CDR2 SVGAGI. Here the CDR3 reads CASRTDTYEQYF. The CDR3 DNA follows: TGTGCCAGCAGGACTGATACCTACGAGCAGTACTTC.

This chain connects TRBV30 to TRBJ2-1; D gene uncertain. Germline lookup yields CDR1 GTSNPN and CDR2 SVGIG (reference sequence). Trimming shortened V by 2 bases and J by 4 bases, and 3 bases separated the two germline ends. The CDR3 sequence is 11 residues long. The CDR3 protein is CAWSIYNEQFF. DNA for the CDR3: TGTGCCTGGAGTATATACAATGAGCAGTTCTTC.

Worth noting for this clone: This specimen includes other DNA sequences encoding the same CDR3. The V and J genes are TRBV15 and TRBJ2-3; D is unresolved. This CDR3 region has 14 residues. Germline CDR1 is LNHNV and CDR2 is YYDKDF (reference sequence). The V end was cut by 0 bases, the J end by 1 base, with 5 bases between. The CDR3 DNA reads TGTGCCACCAGCAGAGATCGGGGCACAGATACGCAGTATTTT. Translated: CATSRDRGTDTQYF.

J is TRBJ1-2 and V is TRBV11-2, with 8 bases matching TRBD1. Germline V gene lookup returns CDR1 SGHAT and CDR2 FQNNGV. V lost 5 bases, J lost 12 bases, and 8 bases stayed unmatched. CDR3 length equals 12 residues. CDR3 region: CASSPDRDVHTF. The CDR3 region has the DNA TGTGCCAGCAGCCCGGACAGGGATGTACACACCTTC.

The chain links TRBV7-9 to TRBJ2-2; possible D gene TRBD1, 5 bases. This CDR3 is built from 14 residues. V was pared by 1 base and J by 4 bases, with 7 bases between. CDR1 and CDR2 (germline): SEHNR, FQNEAQ (reference sequence). CDR3 residues: CASSLDRFTGELFF. For the CDR3, the DNA is TGTGCCAGCAGCTTAGACAGGTTCACCGGGGAGCTGTTTTTT.

This clone was seen only once. An end of the junction does not agree with germline; a read error may underlie this. The chain couples TRBV7-9 to TRBJ1-6, with D unresolved. The germline CDR1 and CDR2 sequences are SEHNR and FQNEAQ (reference sequence). CDR3 length equals 14 residues. CDR3 in DNA: TGTGCCAGCAGCCCCCCAGCTAGTAATTCGCCCCTCCACTTT. Translation: CASSPPASNSPLHF.

This chain uses TRBV5-1 with TRBJ2-1, with 7 bases aligning to TRBD2. This CDR3 comprises 15 residues. The junction had 4 bases not matched to a gene; V was cut back by 2 bases and J by 2 bases. Germline CDR1 SGHRS, CDR2 YFSETQ. The CDR3 loop is CASSFGSGAYNEQFF. CDR3 coding DNA: TGCGCCAGCAGCTTTGGCAGCGGGGCCTACAATGAGCAGTTCTTC. Using reference TRBV5-1 and TRBJ2-1 for the parts outside the CDR3, the full variable domain is KAGVTQTPRYLIKTRGQQVTLSCSPISGHRSVSWYQQTPGQGLQFLFEYFSETQRNKGNFPGRFSGRQFSNSRSEMNVSTLELGDSALYLCASSFGSGAYNEQFFGPGTRLTVL.

The genes are TRBV5-1 and TRBJ1-1; 7 bases are shared with TRBD1. The germline V gene has CDR1 SGHRS and CDR2 YFSETQ. Trimming cost V 0 bases and J 0 bases; bases outside gene matches: 2. This CDR3 comprises 15 residues. The CDR3 sequence is CASSLGDSMNTEAFF. In DNA, the CDR3 is TGCGCCAGCAGCTTGGGGGACAGTATGAACACTGAAGCTTTCTTT.

The CDR3 loop reads CASSFSGGWDNEQFF. CDR3 DNA: TGCGCCAGCAGCTTTAGCGGGGGCTGGGACAATGAGCAGTTCTTC. The chain couples TRBV5-1 to TRBJ2-1; TRBD2 matches at 9 bases. Germline trimming cut 2 bases from V and 5 bases from J; bases unmatched to any gene: 5. Germline assignment: CDR1 SGHRS and CDR2 YFSETQ. The CDR3 consists of 15 residues. The full variable domain, in which reference TRBV5-1 and TRBJ2-1 provide the parts outside the CDR3, is KAGVTQTPRYLIKTRGQQVTLSCSPISGHRSVSWYQQTPGQGLQFLFEYFSETQRNKGNFPGRFSGRQFSNSRSEMNVSTLELGDSALYLCASSFSGGWDNEQFFGPGTRLTVL.

This chain links TRBV7-9 with TRBJ2-3; D may be TRBD1 (6 bases). The germline CDR1 and CDR2 sequences are SEHNR and FQNEAQ (reference sequence). This CDR3 region has 15 residues. V lost 7 bases and J lost 1, with 15 bases in between. The CDR3 loop reads CASTHDRLGTDTQYF. Here the CDR3 DNA reads TGTGCCAGCACCCACGACAGGTTGGGCACAGATACGCAGTATTTT.

This chain connects TRBV29-1 to TRBJ1-4, with 8 bases aligning to TRBD1. The CDR3 is made up of 13 amino acids. Germline V CDR1 and CDR2: SQVTM, ANQGSEA. V lost 7 bases to trimming and J lost 7 bases; unmatched junction nucleotides: 8. This CDR3 reads CSGQGNSGEKLFF. CDR3 in DNA: TGCAGCGGACAGGGGAACTCGGGTGAAAAACTGTTTTTT.

The chain recombines TRBV30 with TRBJ1-2; TRBD1 agrees at 9 bases. This CDR3 comprises 13 residues. The germline gives CDR1 GTSNPN, CDR2 SVGIG (reference sequence). Trimming took 2 bases from V and 8 from J; bases not matched to a gene: 6. CDR3 residues: CAWSPQGARGYTF. CDR3 sequence (DNA): TGTGCCTGGAGTCCACAGGGGGCGAGGGGCTACACCTTC.

This chain connects TRBV19 to TRBJ1-6; D remains ambiguous. Germline V lookup: CDR1 LNHDA, CDR2 SQIVND (reference sequence). The ends were cut back, 6 bases at V and 6 bases at J, with 18 bases in the middle. The CDR3 runs 16 residues. This chain's CDR3 is CASSEQPATSNSPLHF. In DNA, the CDR3 is TGTGCCAGTAGCGAACAGCCGGCGACCAGTAATTCACCCCTCCACTTT.

This clone was seen only once. The V call is TRBV12-1, the J call TRBJ2-3; the table's TRBD2 call for D was not verified on the DNA. TRBV12-1 is recorded as a pseudogene. This CDR3 spans 17 amino acids. This CDR3 is CASSLGCRPPGADTQYF. In DNA form, the CDR3 reads TGTGCCAGCAGCTTAGGGTGCCGACCCCCGGGGGCAGATACGCAGTATTTT.

This clone showed up just once. V is TRBV27 and J is TRBJ2-1; 9 positions agree with TRBD2. There are 17 residues in the CDR3. J gave up 8 bases and V 0 bases, and 11 bases lay outside the gene matches. From germline, CDR1 is MNHEY and CDR2 SMNVEV (reference sequence). The CDR3 here is CASSLSSRRGGRDEQFF. DNA of the CDR3: TGTGCCAGCAGTTTATCTTCTCGGCGGGGGGGCCGGGATGAGCAGTTCTTC.

The V gene is TRBV15, the J gene TRBJ1-2, with D perhaps matching TRBD1 (5 bases). The germline gives CDR1 LNHNV, CDR2 YYDKDF (reference sequence). V lost 4 bases and J lost 2, with 14 bases in between. This CDR3 region has 15 residues. The DNA of the CDR3 is TGTGCCACCAGCATAGAAAGGACACCAAACTATGGCTACACCTTC. Translating it yields CATSIERTPNYGYTF.

The rearrangement joins TRBV4-1 to TRBJ2-3; TRBD1 aligns across 7 bases. CDR3 length equals 16 residues. From germline, CDR1 is MGHRA and CDR2 YSYEKL. Trimming at V came to 0 bases and at J to 4 bases, leaving 7 bases not matched to a gene. The CDR3 reads CASSQDSGQSSDTQYF. The CDR3 DNA reads as TGCGCCAGCAGCCAAGATTCGGGACAGAGTTCAGATACGCAGTATTTT.

The rearrangement uses TRBV14 and TRBJ2-2; no definite D call. Germline lookup yields CDR1 SGHDN and CDR2 FVKESK. Trimming left V 5 bases short and J 0 bases short, with 19 bases between. The CDR3 totals 18 residues. The CDR3 reads CASSTTELEWPNTGELFF. CDR3 DNA sequence: TGTGCCAGCAGCACCACAGAATTAGAATGGCCGAACACCGGGGAGCTGTTTTTT.

V usage is TRBV6-2 or TRBV6-3 and J usage is TRBJ1-2; TRBD1 matches 10 bases. V trimming: 4 bases; J trimming: 7 bases; junction bases outside the gene matches: 0. This CDR3 comprises 12 residues. Germline-derived CDR1 and CDR2 are MNHEY and SVGEGT. The chain's CDR3 is CASSWTGGGYTF. CDR3 in DNA: TGTGCCAGCAGTTGGACAGGGGGTGGCTACACCTTC.

The chain employs TRBV18 and TRBJ2-7, with TRBD1 matching over 8 bases. J was trimmed by 5 bases and V by 6 bases; bases with no gene match: 6. In germline, CDR1 is KGHSH, CDR2 LQKENI. The CDR3 length is 13 residues. The CDR3 is CASSLQTGDEQYV. CDR3 sequence (DNA): TGTGCCAGCTCCCTCCAGACAGGGGACGAGCAGTACGTC.

This clone was detected once. This chain uses TRBV6-5 with TRBJ2-2; D not certain. Trimming removed 0 bases at V and 0 bases at J, with 5 bases between. Germline CDR1 reads MNHEY; CDR2 reads SVGAGI. The CDR3 is made up of 15 amino acids. CDR3 coding DNA: TGTGCCAGCAGTTACTCAACAGCGAACACCGGGGAGCTGTTTTTT. Its translation: CASSYSTANTGELFF.

This clone has just one count. The gene calls are TRBV19 and TRBJ1-5; unclear D gene. The CDR3 consists of 14 residues. Trimming shortened V by 5 bases and J by 5 bases, and 13 bases separated the two germline ends. Looked up from germline, CDR1 is LNHDA and CDR2 is SQIVND (reference sequence). The CDR3 DNA reads as TGTGCCAGTAGTCCGGGTCCACCCCATCAGCCCCAGCATTTT. It translates to CASSPGPPHQPQHF.

This sequence joins TRBV15 and TRBJ1-2; 10 bases are a match to TRBD1. CDR3 length equals 18 residues. CDR1 and CDR2 from the germline V gene are LNHNV and YYDKDF (reference sequence). V dropped 5 bases and J dropped 8; count of bases not matched to a gene: 20. The CDR3 protein is CATSGAEDRGFTYGGYTF. The CDR3 DNA follows: TGTGCCACCAGCGGCGCCGAGGACAGGGGGTTTACCTATGGAGGCTACACCTTC.

V usage is TRBV28 and J usage is TRBJ2-2; 12 bases map to TRBD2. The CDR3 totals 17 residues. V lost 0 bases, J lost 8 bases, and 7 bases stayed unmatched. From germline, CDR1 is MDHEN and CDR2 SYDVKM. Here the CDR3 reads CASSLWRLAGGPGELFF. The CDR3 DNA follows: TGTGCCAGCAGTTTATGGCGCCTAGCGGGGGGGCCAGGGGAGCTGTTTTTT. The full variable domain, its missing parts supplied by reference TRBV28 and TRBJ2-2, is DVKVTQSSRYLVKRTGEKVFLECVQDMDHENMFWYRQDPGLGLRLIYFSYDVKMKEKGDIPEGYSVSREKKERFSLILESASTNQTSMYLCASSLWRLAGGPGELFFGEGSRLTVL.

The V call is TRBV30, the J call TRBJ1-1; 7 bases agree with TRBD1. The CDR3 extends over 15 amino acids. The trim removed 5 bases at V and 3 bases at J, leaving 12 bases unmatched. Germline CDR1 and CDR2: GTSNPN and SVGIG (reference sequence). The CDR3 coding sequence is TGTGCCTGGGGGGACACCCAAACAGGGGACACTGAAGCTTTCTTT. Protein product: CAWGDTQTGDTEAFF.

The chain links TRBV11-2 to TRBJ2-2; weak D call: TRBD1 (6 bases). Trimming pared 3 bases from V and 1 base from J, leaving 15 bases between. The CDR3 runs to 17 residues. Germline V CDR1 and CDR2: SGHAT, FQNNGV. CDR3 residues: CASSFFPTGMNTGELFF. CDR3 coding DNA: TGTGCCAGCAGCTTCTTTCCGACAGGCATGAACACCGGGGAGCTGTTTTTT.

This clone appeared a single time. This chain links TRBV12-5 with TRBJ2-7; 7 nucleotides align to TRBD1. Trimming at V came to 6 bases and at J to 6 bases, leaving 17 bases not matched to a gene. Germline values: CDR1 LGHNT, CDR2 FRNRAP. This CDR3 has 16 amino acids. CDR3 protein: CASGTPGTATWGEQYF. CDR3 nucleotide sequence: TGTGCTAGTGGGACCCCCGGGACAGCGACCTGGGGCGAGCAGTACTTC.

The chain couples TRBV6-5 to TRBJ1-1; 7 nucleotides agree with TRBD1. The CDR3 covers 15 residues. The junction had 5 bases not matched to a gene; V was cut back by 4 bases and J by 0 bases. CDR1 and CDR2 from the germline V gene are MNHEY and SVGAGI. The CDR3 region is CASSLGTAMNTEAFF. CDR3 sequence (DNA): TGTGCCAGCAGTTTAGGGACAGCTATGAACACTGAAGCTTTCTTT.